The sequence of this T cell receptor beta chain was determined in a study of blood T cell repertoires in COVID-19. About the research overall: T cells, B-cell-depleted T cells, or PBMCs supplied cDNA or gDNA.

Adults between roughly 18 and 90 years of age took part from more than 20 US areas. The study counted Cohort 3 donors as recovered given two negative PCRs, clearance, or symptom resolution. Trimming left V 6 bases short and J 8 bases short, with 19 bases between. The CDR3 sequence is 14 residues long. Germline lookup yields CDR1 MNHEY and CDR2 SVGAGI. In this sample, this clone turned up a few times. The data were produced by immunoSEQ multiplex PCR, yet TCRdb's version contains in-frame clones alone and is incomplete. The sample carries hundreds of thousands of clones, 86% recorded once. The sample consisted of PBMCs or T cells enriched from blood (not recorded which). The rearrangement links TRBV6-5 to TRBJ1-2, with D maybe TRBD1 (6 bases). The TCR comes from a man in his forties who had recovered from COVID-19. CDR3 in amino acids: CASSPTWGRSGYTF. In DNA, the CDR3 is TGTGCCAGCAGCCCAACGTGGGGGCGCAGCGGCTACACCTTC.